The clone carrying this T cell receptor (beta chain) was counted between two and nine times. Its matching antigen is unknown. TCRdb fed the 5' RACE reads into MiXCR, producing one record per CDR3 protein. The table includes roughly 600,000 distinct CDR3 sequences, approximately 19% detected once. This specimen comes from a study of T-cell memory formation after mild COVID-19. Study context: In these data, TCR clusters were largely donor specific. Study results and limitations: Pre-infection memory carried some responding clones, suggesting that cross-reactive memory joined.

The CDR3 is 15 residues long. The trim removed 2 bases at V and 6 bases at J, leaving 8 bases unmatched. Germline loops: CDR1 SGHTA, CDR2 FQGNSA. The chain is built from TRBV7-2 and TRBJ2-3; 7 bases are a match to TRBD1. This TCR derives from an adult woman who had mild COVID-19 (a few samples of this study predate the infection). Cell type and time point are not known. Sequencing was done on a sample of PBMCs or a T cell subset sorted from them (not recorded which). The CDR3 DNA is TGTGCCAGCAGCTTACGACAGGGCCGCAGGGATACGCAGTATTTT. Translation gives CASSLRQGRRDTQYF.